The clone carrying this TCR beta chain came up a few times. Only in-frame clones appear in the TCRdb table, and some are missing; sequencing was by immunoSEQ multiplex PCR. The repertoire has hundreds of thousands of clones, roughly 85% of them found once; the top ten carry 2% to 3%. V dropped 5 bases and J dropped 4 bases, with 6 bases sitting between them. The CDR3 contains 13 residues. The germline V gene encodes CDR1 SGHAT and CDR2 FQNNGV. The sample is drawn from a study of blood T cell repertoires in COVID-19. Sequenced sample: PBMCs or T cells enriched from blood (not recorded which). This clonotype was sampled from a woman aged 50 to 60 who had recovered from COVID-19. This chain links TRBV11-2 with TRBJ1-6, with D unclear. As DNA, the CDR3 is TGTGCCAGCAGCCCCTTTTATAATTCACCCCTCCACTTT. Its translation is CASSPFYNSPLHF. Combining the CDR3 with reference TRBV11-2 and TRBJ1-6 gives the whole variable domain EAGVAQSPRYKIIEKRQSVAFWCNPISGHATLYWYQQILGQGPKLLIQFQNNGVVDDSQLPKDRFSAERLKGVDSTLKIQPAKLEDSAVYLCASSPFYNSPLHFGNGTRLTVT.